These 8 T cell receptor beta chains came from one sample sequenced in a study of T-cell memory formation after mild COVID-19. TCRdb redid the calling of the 5' RACE reads with MiXCR, one entry per CDR3 protein. The sample has a few hundred thousand distinct CDR3 sequences; roughly a quarter are singletons. Sequenced material: PBMCs or a T cell subset sorted from them (not recorded which). The receptor source for this set is an adult woman who had mild COVID-19 (a few samples of this study predate the infection). Cell type and time point are not known.

V is TRBV4-2 and J is TRBJ1-2, with 12 bases matching TRBD1. The trim removed 2 bases at V and 8 bases at J, leaving 9 bases unmatched. Germline CDR1 is LGHNA and CDR2 is YNFKEQ. The CDR3 consists of 16 residues. CDR3: CASSQPWGQGAWGYTF. In DNA form, the CDR3 reads TGTGCCAGCAGCCAACCCTGGGGACAGGGGGCCTGGGGCTACACCTTC.

This clonotype has just a few counts. The chain carries TRBV9 and TRBJ2-7; 9 nucleotides align to TRBD1. The CDR3 has 15 amino acids. Trimming removed 4 bases from V and 4 bases from J; junction bases left unmatched: 9. Germline V lookup: CDR1 SGDLS, CDR2 YYNGEE. This CDR3 reads CASSPGTGREYEQYF. The CDR3 bases are TGTGCCAGCAGCCCCGGGACAGGGAGGGAGTACGAGCAGTACTTC.

The chain recombines TRBV5-1 with TRBJ2-1; 8 positions agree with TRBD1. Germline CDR1 SGHRS, CDR2 YFSETQ. This CDR3 has 14 residues. Unmatched junction bases numbered 6, after V lost 4 bases and J lost 6 bases. The CDR3 bases are TGCGCCAGCAGCCGGACAGGGTACAGCAATGAGCAGTTCTTC. Translating gives CASSRTGYSNEQFF.

The chain uses TRBV10-3 and TRBJ1-5; 9 nucleotides match TRBD1. Trimming took 4 bases from V and 9 from J; bases not matched to a gene: 16. Per germline, CDR1 ENHRY and CDR2 SYGVKD. The CDR3 extends over 17 amino acids. In DNA form, the CDR3 reads TGTGCCATCAGTGCCACAGCCGACAGGGGGGGTTTAGGGCCCCAGCATTTT. Translated: CAISATADRGGLGPQHF.

The chain employs TRBV12-3 or TRBV12-4 and TRBJ2-3; TRBD1 might be the D (6 bases). CDR3 length equals 15 residues. V was pared by 5 bases and J by 2 bases, with 14 bases between. DNA of the CDR3: TGTGCCAGCAGTCCCCTACAGGGATACACAGATACGCAGTATTTT. The encoded protein is CASSPLQGYTDTQYF.

This clonotype occurred many times. The V and J genes are TRBV9 and TRBJ2-7; 7 positions match TRBD1. The CDR3 consists of 14 residues. After removal of 3 bases from V and 0 bases from J, the junction contained 3 bases not matched to a gene. Germline values: CDR1 SGDLS, CDR2 YYNGEE. The chain's CDR3 is CASSETGSSYEQYF. In nucleotides, the CDR3 is TGTGCCAGCAGCGAGACAGGGAGCTCCTACGAGCAGTACTTC.

This clonotype turned up a few times. This rearrangement joins TRBV30 to TRBJ1-5; tentative D call: TRBD1 (5 bases). The germline V and J ends were trimmed by 3 bases and 6 bases, with 12 bases remaining between them. The CDR3 is 13 amino acids. Looked up from germline, CDR1 is GTSNPN and CDR2 is SVGIG (reference sequence). CDR3 DNA sequence: TGTGCCTGGAGCGTAAACGGGGGTCAGCCCCAGCATTTT. Amino acids: CAWSVNGGQPQHF.

The chain couples TRBV3-1 to TRBJ2-1; perhaps TRBD2 as D (5 bases). V lost 4 bases to trimming and J lost 6 bases, with 19 bases between them. The CDR3 loop spans 16 amino acids. CDR1 and CDR2 from the germline V gene are LGHDT and YNNKEL (reference sequence). The CDR3 protein is CASSPPGRGRGNEQFF. The CDR3 bases are TGTGCCAGCAGCCCGCCAGGCCGGGGTCGTGGCAATGAGCAGTTCTTC.